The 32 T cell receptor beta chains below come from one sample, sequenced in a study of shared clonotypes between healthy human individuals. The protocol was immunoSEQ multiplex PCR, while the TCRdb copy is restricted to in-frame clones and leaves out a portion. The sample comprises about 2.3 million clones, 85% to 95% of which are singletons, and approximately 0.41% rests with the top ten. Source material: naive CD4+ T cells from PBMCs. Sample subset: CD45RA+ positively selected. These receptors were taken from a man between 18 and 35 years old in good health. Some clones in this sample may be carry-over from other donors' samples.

CDR3 amino acids: CASSLDVGGPKETQYF. The DNA for the CDR3 is TGCGCCAGCAGCTTGGATGTGGGAGGGCCTAAAGAGACCCAGTACTTC. The V gene is TRBV5-1, the J gene TRBJ2-5, with 7 bases aligning to TRBD2. From germline, CDR1 is SGHRS and CDR2 YFSETQ. V was pared by 0 bases and J by 3 bases, with 8 bases of the junction left unmatched. This CDR3 spans 16 amino acids.

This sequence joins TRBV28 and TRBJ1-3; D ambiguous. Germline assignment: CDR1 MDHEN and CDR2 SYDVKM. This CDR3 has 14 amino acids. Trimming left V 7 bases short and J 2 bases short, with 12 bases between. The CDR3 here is CASTVSPAGNTIYF. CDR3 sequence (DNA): TGTGCCAGCACCGTGTCCCCCGCTGGAAACACCATATATTTT.

CDR3 protein: CASSPGRGTDTQYF. The DNA for the CDR3 is TGTGCCAGCAGCCCTGGACGGGGCACAGATACGCAGTATTTT. This sequence joins TRBV4-2 and TRBJ2-3; D is uncertain. V was pared by 4 bases and J by 1 base, with 9 bases between. This CDR3 is built from 14 residues. CDR1 is LGHNA and CDR2 is YNFKEQ in the germline V gene.

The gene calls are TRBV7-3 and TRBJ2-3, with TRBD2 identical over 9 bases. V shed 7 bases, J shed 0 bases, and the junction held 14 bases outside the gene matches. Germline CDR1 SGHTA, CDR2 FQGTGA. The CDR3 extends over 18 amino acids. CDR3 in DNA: TGTGCCAGCAACAAAGATGGGAATAGCGGGGGAAGCACAGATACGCAGTATTTT. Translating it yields CASNKDGNSGGSTDTQYF.

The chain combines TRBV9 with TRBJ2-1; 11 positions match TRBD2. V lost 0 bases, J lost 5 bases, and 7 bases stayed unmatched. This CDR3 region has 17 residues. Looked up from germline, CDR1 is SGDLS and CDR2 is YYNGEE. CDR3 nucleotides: TGTGCCAGCAGCGTAGCTACGGCTAGCGGGGGGAACAATGAGCAGTTCTTC. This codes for CASSVATASGGNNEQFF.

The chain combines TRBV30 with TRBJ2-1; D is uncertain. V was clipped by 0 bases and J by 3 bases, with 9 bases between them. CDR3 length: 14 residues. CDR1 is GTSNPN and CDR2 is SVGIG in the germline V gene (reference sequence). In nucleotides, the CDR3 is TGTGCCTGGAGTGTATTAGGCAACTACAATGAGCAGTTCTTC. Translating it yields CAWSVLGNYNEQFF.

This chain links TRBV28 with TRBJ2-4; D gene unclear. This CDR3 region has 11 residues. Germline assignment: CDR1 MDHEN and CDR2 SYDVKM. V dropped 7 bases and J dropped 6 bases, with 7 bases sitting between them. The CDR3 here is CASKALNIQYF. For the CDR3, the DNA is TGTGCCAGCAAGGCTCTAAACATTCAGTACTTC. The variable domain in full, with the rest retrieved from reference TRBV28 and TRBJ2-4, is DVKVTQSSRYLVKRTGEKVFLECVQDMDHENMFWYRQDPGLGLRLIYFSYDVKMKEKGDIPEGYSVSREKKERFSLILESASTNQTSMYLCASKALNIQYFGAGTRLSVL.

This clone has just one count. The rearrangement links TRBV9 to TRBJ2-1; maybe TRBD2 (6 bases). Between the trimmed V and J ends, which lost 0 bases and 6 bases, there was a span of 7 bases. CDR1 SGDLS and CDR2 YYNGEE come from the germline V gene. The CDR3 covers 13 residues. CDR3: CASSVGLVNEQFF. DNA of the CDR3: TGTGCCAGCAGCGTAGGACTAGTCAATGAGCAGTTCTTC.

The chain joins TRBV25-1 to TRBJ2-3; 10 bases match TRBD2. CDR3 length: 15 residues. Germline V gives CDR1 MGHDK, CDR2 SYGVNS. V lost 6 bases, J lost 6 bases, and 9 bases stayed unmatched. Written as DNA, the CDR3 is TGTGCCAGCAGGACACTCCTAGCGGGAGATGATACGCAGTATTTT. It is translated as CASRTLLAGDDTQYF.

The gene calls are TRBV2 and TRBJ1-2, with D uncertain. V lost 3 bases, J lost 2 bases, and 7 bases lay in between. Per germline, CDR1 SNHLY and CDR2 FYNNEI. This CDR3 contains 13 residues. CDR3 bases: TGTGCCAGCAGTGAGGTTAAGAACTATGGCTACACCTTC. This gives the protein CASSEVKNYGYTF.

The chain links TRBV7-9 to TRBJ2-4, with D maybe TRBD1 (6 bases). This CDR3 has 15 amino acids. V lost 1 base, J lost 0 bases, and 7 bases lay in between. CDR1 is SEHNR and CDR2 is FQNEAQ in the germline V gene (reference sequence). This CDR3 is CASSLDRVAKNIQYF. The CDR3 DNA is TGTGCCAGCAGCTTAGACAGGGTAGCCAAAAACATTCAGTACTTC. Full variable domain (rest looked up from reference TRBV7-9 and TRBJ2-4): DTGVSQNPRHKITKRGQNVTFRCDPISEHNRLYWYRQTLGQGPEFLTYFQNEAQLEKSRLLSDRFSAERPKGSFSTLEIQRTEQGDSAMYLCASSLDRVAKNIQYFGAGTRLSVL.

CDR3 DNA sequence: TGCAGCGAGAGCGGGACTATACACAATGAGCAGTTCTTC. This gives the protein CSESGTIHNEQFF. The chain uses TRBV29-1 and TRBJ2-1, with 7 bases fitting TRBD2. Germline V CDR1 and CDR2: SQVTM, ANQGSEA. There are 13 residues in the CDR3. V shed 7 bases, J shed 5 bases, and the junction held 8 bases outside the gene matches.

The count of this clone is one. The DNA of the CDR3 is TGTGCCAGCAGCCCTGGGGGGGACATCTATATCCCTGAAGCTTTCTTT. Translated: CASSPGGDIYIPEAFF. This chain uses TRBV9 with TRBJ1-1; a possible D gene is TRBD1 (6 bases). The ends were cut back, 4 bases at V and 6 bases at J, with 22 bases in the middle. The length of the CDR3 is 16 residues. Per germline, CDR1 SGDLS and CDR2 YYNGEE.

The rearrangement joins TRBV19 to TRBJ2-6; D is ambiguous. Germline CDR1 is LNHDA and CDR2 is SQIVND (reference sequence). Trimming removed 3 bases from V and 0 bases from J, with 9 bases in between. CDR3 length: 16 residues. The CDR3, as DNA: TGTGCCAGTAGTATTGCAGCTATCTCTGGGGCCAACGTCCTGACTTTC. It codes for CASSIAAISGANVLTF. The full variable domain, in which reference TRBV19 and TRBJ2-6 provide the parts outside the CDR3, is DGGITQSPKYLFRKEGQNVTLSCEQNLNHDAMYWYRQDPGQGLRLIYYSQIVNDFQKGDIAEGYSVSREKKESFPLTVTSAQKNPTAFYLCASSIAAISGANVLTFGAGSRLTVL.

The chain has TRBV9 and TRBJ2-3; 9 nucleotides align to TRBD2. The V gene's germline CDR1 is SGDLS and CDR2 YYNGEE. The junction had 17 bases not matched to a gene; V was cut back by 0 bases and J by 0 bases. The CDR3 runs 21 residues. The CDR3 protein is CASSVGVLAASGITSTDTQYF. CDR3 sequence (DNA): TGTGCCAGCAGCGTAGGGGTCTTAGCGGCTAGCGGGATCACTAGCACAGATACGCAGTATTTT.

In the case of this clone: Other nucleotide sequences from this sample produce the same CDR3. The CDR3 sequence is CASSPFSYEQYF. Written as DNA, the CDR3 is TGTGCCAGCAGTCCTTTTTCCTACGAGCAGTACTTC. The J gene is TRBJ2-7, the V gene TRBV6-6, with D uncertain. The germline V and J ends were trimmed by 5 bases and 1 base, with 6 bases remaining between them. Germline V gives CDR1 MNHNY, CDR2 SVGAGI (reference sequence). The length of the CDR3 is 12 residues.

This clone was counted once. The CDR3 here is CATSSASGTPNTGELFF. The DNA for the CDR3 is TGTGCCACCAGCAGTGCTTCGGGGACACCGAACACCGGGGAGCTGTTTTTT. The genes are TRBV15 and TRBJ2-2; a weak D match, TRBD1 (6 bases). The V end lost 3 bases, the J end lost 0 bases, and 14 bases lay between the germline ends. CDR1 is LNHNV and CDR2 is YYDKDF in the germline V gene (reference sequence). This CDR3 spans 17 amino acids. Full variable domain (missing parts from reference TRBV15 and TRBJ2-2): DAMVIQNPRYQVTQFGKPVTLSCSQTLNHNVMYWYQQKSSQAPKLLFHYYDKDFNNEADTPDNFQSRRPNTSFCFLDIRSPGLGDTAMYLCATSSASGTPNTGELFFGEGSRLTVL.

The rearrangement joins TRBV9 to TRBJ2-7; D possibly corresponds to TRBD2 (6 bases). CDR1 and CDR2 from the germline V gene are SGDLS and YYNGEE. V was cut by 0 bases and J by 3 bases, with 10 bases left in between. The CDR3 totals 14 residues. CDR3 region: CASSVGASVYEQYF. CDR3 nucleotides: TGTGCCAGCAGCGTAGGCGCTAGCGTCTACGAGCAGTACTTC.

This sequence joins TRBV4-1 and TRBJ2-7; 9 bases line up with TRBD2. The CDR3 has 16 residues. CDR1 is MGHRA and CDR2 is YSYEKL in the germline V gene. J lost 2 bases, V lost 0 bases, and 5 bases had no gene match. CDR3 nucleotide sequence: TGCGCCAGCAGCCAAGATCAACCTAGCGGGGCCTACGAGCAGTACTTC. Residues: CASSQDQPSGAYEQYF.

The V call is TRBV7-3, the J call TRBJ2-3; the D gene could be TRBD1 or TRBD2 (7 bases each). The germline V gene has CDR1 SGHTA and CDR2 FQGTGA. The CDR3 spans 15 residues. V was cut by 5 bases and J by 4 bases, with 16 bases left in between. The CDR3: CASSPGGAGPDTQYF. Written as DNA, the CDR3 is TGTGCCAGCAGCCCAGGGGGAGCGGGGCCAGATACGCAGTATTTT.

CDR3 sequence reads: CASGLVRSGQIGGDTEAFF. CDR3 nucleotide sequence: TGTGCTAGTGGTTTGGTAAGATCGGGGCAGATTGGGGGTGACACTGAAGCTTTCTTT. This chain links TRBV12-5 with TRBJ1-1, with D maybe TRBD1 (5 bases). This CDR3 region has 19 residues. Germline assignment: CDR1 LGHNT and CDR2 FRNRAP. The germline V and J ends were trimmed by 0 bases and 3 bases, with 23 bases remaining between them.

CDR3 sequence reads: CASSYTGEANYGYTF. The CDR3 DNA sequence: TGTGCCAGCAGTTATACAGGGGAAGCTAACTATGGCTACACCTTC. This rearrangement joins TRBV2 to TRBJ1-2; 7 nucleotides align to TRBD1. This CDR3 comprises 15 residues. With 5 bases clipped from V and 0 bases from J, the junction kept 6 bases outside the gene matches. The germline gives CDR1 SNHLY, CDR2 FYNNEI.

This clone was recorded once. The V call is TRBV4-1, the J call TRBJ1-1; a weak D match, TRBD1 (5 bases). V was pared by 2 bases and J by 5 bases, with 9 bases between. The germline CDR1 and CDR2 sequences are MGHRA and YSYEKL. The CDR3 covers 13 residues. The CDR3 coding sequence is TGCGCCAGCAGCCAAAAAAGACAGACTGAAGCTTTCTTT. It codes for CASSQKRQTEAFF.

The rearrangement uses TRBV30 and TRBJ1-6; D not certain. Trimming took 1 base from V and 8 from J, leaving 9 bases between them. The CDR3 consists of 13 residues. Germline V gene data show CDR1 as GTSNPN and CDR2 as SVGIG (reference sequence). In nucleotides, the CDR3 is TGTGCCTGGAGTGAGCAAGGAGATTCACCCCTCCACTTT. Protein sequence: CAWSEQGDSPLHF.

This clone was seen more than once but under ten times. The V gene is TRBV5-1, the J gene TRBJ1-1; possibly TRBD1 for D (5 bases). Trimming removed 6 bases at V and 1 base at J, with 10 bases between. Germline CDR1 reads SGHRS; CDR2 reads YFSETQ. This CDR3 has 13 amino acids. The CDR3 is CASIQDGNTEAFF. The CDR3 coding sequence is TGCGCCAGCATACAGGACGGGAACACTGAAGCTTTCTTT. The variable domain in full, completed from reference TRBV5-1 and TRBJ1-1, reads KAGVTQTPRYLIKTRGQQVTLSCSPISGHRSVSWYQQTPGQGLQFLFEYFSETQRNKGNFPGRFSGRQFSNSRSEMNVSTLELGDSALYLCASIQDGNTEAFFGQGTRLTVV.

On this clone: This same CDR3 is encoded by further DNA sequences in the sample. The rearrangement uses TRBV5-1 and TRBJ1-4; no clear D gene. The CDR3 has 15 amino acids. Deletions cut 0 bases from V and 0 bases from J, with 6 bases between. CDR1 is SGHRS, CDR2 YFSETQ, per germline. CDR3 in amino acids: CASSLGRSTNEKLFF. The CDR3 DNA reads TGCGCCAGCAGCTTGGGCAGATCAACTAATGAAAAACTGTTTTTT.

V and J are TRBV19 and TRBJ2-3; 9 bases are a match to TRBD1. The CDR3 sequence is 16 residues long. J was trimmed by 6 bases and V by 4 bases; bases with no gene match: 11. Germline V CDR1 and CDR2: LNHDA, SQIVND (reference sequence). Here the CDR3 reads CASSTPGQGIEDTQYF. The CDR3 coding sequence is TGTGCCAGTAGTACCCCGGGACAGGGTATTGAGGATACGCAGTATTTT.

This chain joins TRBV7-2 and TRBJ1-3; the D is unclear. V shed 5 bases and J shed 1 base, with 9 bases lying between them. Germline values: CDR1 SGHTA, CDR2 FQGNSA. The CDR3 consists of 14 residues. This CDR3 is CASSIRESGNTIYF. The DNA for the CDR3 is TGTGCCAGCAGCATCCGGGAGTCTGGAAACACCATATATTTT.

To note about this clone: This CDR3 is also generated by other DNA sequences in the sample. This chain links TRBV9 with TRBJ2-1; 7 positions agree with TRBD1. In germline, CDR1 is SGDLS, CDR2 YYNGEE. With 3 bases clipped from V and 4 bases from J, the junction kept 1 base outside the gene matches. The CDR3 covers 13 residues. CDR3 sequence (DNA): TGTGCCAGCAGCGGGGACAGTTACAATGAGCAGTTCTTC. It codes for CASSGDSYNEQFF.

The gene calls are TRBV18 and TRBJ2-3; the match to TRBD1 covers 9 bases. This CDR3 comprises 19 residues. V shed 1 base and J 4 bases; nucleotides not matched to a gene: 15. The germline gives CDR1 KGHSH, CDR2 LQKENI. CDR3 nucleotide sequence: TGTGCCAGCTCACCACGGCGGACAGGGGCTGAGGTTTCAGCAGATACGCAGTATTTT. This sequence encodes CASSPRRTGAEVSADTQYF.

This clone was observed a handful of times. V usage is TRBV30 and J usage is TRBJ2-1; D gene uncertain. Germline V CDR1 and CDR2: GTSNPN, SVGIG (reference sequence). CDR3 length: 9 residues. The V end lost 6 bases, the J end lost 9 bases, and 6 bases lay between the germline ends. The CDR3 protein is CACLFEQFF. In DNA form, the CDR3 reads TGTGCCTGCCTGTTTGAGCAGTTCTTC. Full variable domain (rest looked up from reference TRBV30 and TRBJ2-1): SQTIHQWPATLVQPVGSPLSLECTVEGTSNPNLYWYRQAAGRGLQLLFYSVGIGQISSEVPQNLSASRPQDRQFILSSKKLLLSDSGFYLCACLFEQFFGPGTRLTVL.

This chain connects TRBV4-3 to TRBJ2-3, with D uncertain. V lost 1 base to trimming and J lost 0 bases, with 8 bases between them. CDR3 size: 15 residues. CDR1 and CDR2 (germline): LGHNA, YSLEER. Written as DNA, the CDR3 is TGCGCCAGCAGCCAAGTACGGTCTAGCACAGATACGCAGTATTTT. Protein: CASSQVRSSTDTQYF.